This T cell receptor beta chain comes out of a study of human T cells and chemical hapten exposure. This clonotype appeared many times. Its antigen is not known. Time point: pre-sensitization, week 0. Noted treatment: therapeutic diphenylcyclopropenone sensitization with weekly scalp DPC. Using its own MiXCR run on the RACE reads, TCRdb lists one record per CDR3 protein. The profile shows 380,000 or so distinct CDR3 sequences, roughly 6% of them singletons. This CDR3 region has 16 residues. Trimming cost V 5 bases and J 0 bases, with 14 bases left between them. The germline V gene has CDR1 MDHEN and CDR2 SYDVKM. Study-wide results and limits: With alopecia, donors may have immune responses unlike healthy people's.

Sample: whole blood, taken in connection with sensitization to the hapten diphenylcyclopropenone (DPC). The rearrangement links TRBV28 to TRBJ2-1; possibly TRBD1 for D (6 bases). This TCR derives from a woman aged 18-30 years with alopecia areata. Some clones in this sample may be carry-over from other donors' samples. CDR3 protein: CASSHLSGVSYNEQFF. CDR3 DNA: TGTGCCAGCAGTCATCTATCAGGGGTCTCCTACAATGAGCAGTTCTTC. Full variable domain (rest looked up from reference TRBV28 and TRBJ2-1): DVKVTQSSRYLVKRTGEKVFLECVQDMDHENMFWYRQDPGLGLRLIYFSYDVKMKEKGDIPEGYSVSREKKERFSLILESASTNQTSMYLCASSHLSGVSYNEQFFGPGTRLTVL.